This TCR beta chain was identified during a study of blood T cell repertoires in COVID-19 (dated by TCRdb to between 2020 and 2021). Background for the entire study: Collaborator samples came from the United States, Italy and Spain and covered acute and convalescent phases of COVID-19. The repertoires were released in a freely available public database intended as a resource for research on the immune response to SARS-CoV-2. The dataset comprised deeply sampled blood TCRbeta repertoires from subjects exposed to, actively infected with, or recovered from COVID-19. The samples were drawn from two sources: the first 160 participants of the ongoing ImmuneRACE study, and some 1,300 subjects contributed by 6 global collaborators. Where available, HLA class I and class II types were taken from metadata supplied by the sample provider and were not determined by assay-based typing. Sample metadata almost always included a de-identified subject ID, COVID-19 status, age in years and sex. The prospective study material was composed of cDNA or gDNA derived from T cells, B-cell-depleted T cells, or PBMCs.

V is cut by 5 bases and J by 5 bases, and the space between the germline ends is 13 bases. CDR1 and CDR2 were assigned from the germline V gene as MGHDK and SYGVNS. The CDR3 covers 14 residues, taking in both the cysteine and the phenylalanine. Solely the CDR3 DNA is kept, with 42 bases framed from the first base. Participants in the prospective study were enrolled through a virtual design, were aged roughly 18 to 100 years, and lived in approximately 25 United States geographic areas. In the prospective study, cohorts were assigned on the basis of participant-reported clinical history obtained from a screening survey and a study questionnaire. ImmuneRACE Cohort 3 recovered participants were defined by two consecutive negative NP/OP PCR tests, healthcare professional clearance, or symptom resolution. In the prospective study, mobile phlebotomists collected whole blood, serum and a nasopharyngeal or oropharyngeal swab from each participant. Participants in the prospective study had the option to provide additional blood draws and questionnaires over an approximately two-month period. Prospective study blood samples were shipped either frozen or at room temperature before DNA extraction.

Turning to this clone: Its antigen has not been determined. Base qualities are missing; no much larger clone stands one base away.

Findings and caveats that apply to the study as a whole: The amount of clinical and demographic metadata varied by source and participant and was provided uncurated.

TCRbeta CDR3 regions were amplified from genomic DNA by means of the immunoSEQ Assay, a bias-controlled multiplex PCR. Per the authors' processing: Nucleated cell counts per sample were estimated from amplification of reference gene primers within the assay. To quantify the absolute abundance of each unique TCRbeta CDR3 rearrangement, sequence reads were collapsed and filtered. For each sample, productive Simpson clonality was calculated as the square root of Simpson's diversity index across productive rearrangements. This is the immuneACCESS table as TCRdb keeps it, with only in-frame sequences that have V and J called. A part of the clones is gone; compared with another copy, unresolved V genes explain less than half, and the rest is unexplained. D and trimming come from the DNA, and the V and J calls and clone size come from that table. For this sample there are 150,000 to 200,000 clones; around 83% appear just once. The ten largest account for 6.2% of the sample.

Rearrangement joined TRBV25-1 to TRBJ2-1; D gene: possibly TRBD1, on 8 matching bases. Sequenced: PBMCs or T cells enriched from blood (not recorded which). This TCR came from a man aged 35 to 55 who had recovered from COVID-19. In nucleotide form, the sequence is TGTGCCAGCAGTTGGACAGGGAGGGACAATGAGCAGTTCTTC. Translated, this gives CASSWTGRDNEQFF. With the portions outside the CDR3 filled from the reference TRBV25-1 and TRBJ2-1 genes, the complete variable region becomes EADIYQTPRYLVIGTGKKITLECSQTMGHDKMYWYQQDPGMELHLIHYSYGVNSTEKGDLSSESTVSRIRTEHFPLTLESARPSHTSQYLCASSWTGRDNEQFFGPGTRLTVL.